The present entry profiles one TCR beta chain with its context. Antigen specificity is unknown. The CDR3 has 11 amino acids. CDR1 and CDR2 from the germline V gene are MNHEY and SVGAGI. The entry originates in a study of CXCR3-negative and CXCR3-positive naive CD8 T cells. Study conclusions and caveats: Researchers report that CXCR3-positive naive cells carry more hydrophobic TRB CDR3s than CXCR3-negative naive cells.

Naive CD8+ T cells displayed a CD45RO-CCR7+CD27+CD95- phenotype. UMI labels and 5' RACE were used to prepare the TRB cDNA libraries. After re-calling the 5' RACE reads, TCRdb lists one entry per CDR3 protein, DNA absent. Found here are 150,000 to 170,000 distinct CDR3 sequences; the top ten clones hold 0.49%. What was sequenced was naive CXCR3+ CD8+ T cells from blood. Subset reported: CD45RO-CCR7+CD27+CD95- naive CD8+ T cells expressing CXCR3 (TNR3+). The clonotype originates from a human donor in good health. Some clones in this sample may be carry-over from other donors' samples. The V call is TRBV6-5, the J call TRBJ1-1. The chain's CDR3 is CASSYRTEAFF.